The 26 T cell receptor beta chains listed next were all sequenced from one sample in a study of blood T cell repertoires in COVID-19. Generated by immunoSEQ multiplex PCR, the TCRdb table keeps only in-frame clones and is missing some. The table has under 200,000 clones, roughly 89% seen once. Input material: peripheral blood. Receptors were obtained from an older woman who had recovered from COVID-19.

The chain combines TRBV7-2 with TRBJ1-3, with 7 nucleotides matching TRBD1. Looked up from germline, CDR1 is SGHTA and CDR2 is FQGNSA. The CDR3 totals 18 residues. Losses at the gene ends were 1 base for V and 3 bases for J; bases not matched to a gene: 12. The CDR3 DNA sequence: TGTGCCAGCAGCTTAGGTAGCTTTTCAGGGGGAGATGGAAACACCATATATTTT. Protein: CASSLGSFSGGDGNTIYF.

This clone was recorded once. The genes are TRBV30 and TRBJ2-5; D possibly corresponds to TRBD2 (6 bases). The length of the CDR3 is 13 residues. Germline CDR1 GTSNPN, CDR2 SVGIG (reference sequence). V lost 8 bases, J lost 2 bases, and 15 bases lay in between. DNA for the CDR3: TGTGCCCACGCGGGGACGGCGCAAGAGACCCAGTACTTC. It is translated as CAHAGTAQETQYF.

The CDR3 DNA is TGTGCCAGCAGTCAGACAGGGGACACCGGGGAGCTGTTTTTT. Protein sequence: CASSQTGDTGELFF. The chain combines TRBV27 with TRBJ2-2, with 8 bases lining up with TRBD1. The trim removed 5 bases at V and 3 bases at J, leaving 2 bases unmatched. The CDR3 covers 14 residues. CDR1 MNHEY and CDR2 SMNVEV come from the germline V gene (reference sequence).

V usage is TRBV14 and J usage is TRBJ2-7; D remains unclear. The CDR3 covers 14 residues. Germline values: CDR1 SGHDN, CDR2 FVKESK. The V end lost 1 base, the J end lost 2 bases, and 9 bases lay between the germline ends. For the CDR3, the DNA is TGTGCCAGCAGCCAAGTATCCCTAGCCTACGAGCAGTACTTC. Residues: CASSQVSLAYEQYF.

This clone appeared a single time. The CDR3 sequence: CASSLYGTAAYEQYF. The DNA for the CDR3 is TGTGCCAGCAGTTTATACGGGACAGCAGCCTACGAGCAGTACTTC. The V gene is TRBV27, the J gene TRBJ2-7; 7 nucleotides match TRBD1. The germline CDR1 and CDR2 sequences are MNHEY and SMNVEV (reference sequence). Trimming removed 1 base from V and 2 bases from J; junction bases left unmatched: 5. The CDR3 loop spans 15 amino acids.

V is TRBV10-3 and J is TRBJ1-2; D ambiguous. V lost 0 bases and J lost 8, with 16 bases in between. The CDR3 consists of 15 residues. From germline, CDR1 is ENHRY and CDR2 SYGVKD. The CDR3 spells CAISESAGPRGGYTF. The CDR3 nucleotides read TGTGCCATCAGTGAGTCGGCGGGCCCCCGAGGAGGCTACACCTTC.

As concerns this clone: The same CDR3 arises from other DNA sequences in this sample as well. V usage is TRBV19 and J usage is TRBJ2-1; the match to TRBD1 covers 8 bases. Trimming at V came to 5 bases and at J to 2 bases, leaving 2 bases not matched to a gene. CDR1 and CDR2 (germline): LNHDA, SQIVND (reference sequence). The CDR3 runs to 14 residues. CDR3 residues: CASSGQGTYNEQFF. CDR3 coding DNA: TGTGCCAGTAGTGGACAGGGCACCTACAATGAGCAGTTCTTC.

The gene calls are TRBV5-8 and TRBJ2-5, with D perhaps TRBD2 (5 bases). The V gene lost 0 bases and the J gene lost 5 bases, with 17 bases spanning the gap. This CDR3 is built from 16 residues. Germline-derived CDR1 and CDR2 are SGHTS and YDEGEE. For the CDR3, the DNA is TGTGCCAGCAGCTTGGGATCCGGACTCGGGGAGGAGACCCAGTACTTC. It codes for CASSLGSGLGEETQYF.

CDR3 in DNA: TGTGCCAGTAAGGGAACAGGGTTTAATTCACCCCTCCACTTT. This translates into CASKGTGFNSPLHF. The chain employs TRBV19 and TRBJ1-6; possible D gene TRBD1, 6 bases. Germline loops: CDR1 LNHDA, CDR2 SQIVND (reference sequence). The CDR3 spans 14 residues. V lost 7 bases, J lost 6 bases, and 13 bases lay in between. Combining the CDR3 with reference TRBV19 and TRBJ1-6 gives the whole variable domain DGGITQSPKYLFRKEGQNVTLSCEQNLNHDAMYWYRQDPGQGLRLIYYSQIVNDFQKGDIAEGYSVSREKKESFPLTVTSAQKNPTAFYLCASKGTGFNSPLHFGNGTRLTVT.

V usage is TRBV2 and J usage is TRBJ1-5; D might be TRBD1 (6 bases). Germline CDR1 is SNHLY and CDR2 is FYNNEI. The CDR3 covers 13 residues. Trimming pared 8 bases from V and 6 bases from J, leaving 14 bases between. The CDR3 sequence: CASDRQVGQPQHF. CDR3 in DNA: TGTGCCAGCGATCGACAGGTCGGTCAGCCCCAGCATTTT.

The chain employs TRBV28 and TRBJ1-2; TRBD1 matches 8 bases. The CDR3 runs to 17 residues. Trimming cost V 4 bases and J 0 bases; bases outside gene matches: 10. Per germline, CDR1 MDHEN and CDR2 SYDVKM. This chain's CDR3 is CASSSLWGTGTNYGYTF. The CDR3 region has the DNA TGTGCCAGCAGTTCCTTATGGGGGACAGGCACTAACTATGGCTACACCTTC.

This chain uses TRBV28 with TRBJ1-5, with D unresolved. CDR1 MDHEN and CDR2 SYDVKM come from the germline V gene. Trimming took off 7 bases at V and 5 bases at J, with 9 bases between the two ends. The CDR3 has 12 residues. CDR3 sequence reads: CASKAGYQPQHF. The CDR3 DNA is TGTGCCAGCAAGGCGGGGTATCAGCCCCAGCATTTT.

J is TRBJ2-5 and V is TRBV25-1, with TRBD2 matching over 7 bases. CDR3 size: 15 residues. The ends lost 6 bases at V and 2 bases at J; junction bases unmatched: 9. CDR1 MGHDK and CDR2 SYGVNS come from the germline V gene. CDR3 sequence: CASSSGKRGQETQYF. CDR3 DNA sequence: TGTGCCAGCAGCTCTGGCAAGCGGGGTCAAGAGACCCAGTACTTC.

This sequence joins TRBV20-1 and TRBJ2-1; D gene uncertain. V was trimmed by 6 bases and J by 10 bases, leaving 10 bases between them. This CDR3 contains 10 residues. Germline V CDR1 and CDR2: DFQATT, SNEGSKA (reference sequence). CDR3 protein: CSAQDWEQFF. CDR3 coding DNA: TGCAGTGCGCAAGACTGGGAGCAGTTCTTC.

This sequence joins TRBV19 and TRBJ1-1; D gene unclear. This CDR3 comprises 14 residues. V lost 4 bases to trimming and J lost 5 bases, with 14 bases between them. Germline CDR1 is LNHDA and CDR2 is SQIVND (reference sequence). The CDR3 nucleotides are TGTGCCAGTAGTACAACCGTCCCGGGGACTGAAGCTTTCTTT. Translated, it gives CASSTTVPGTEAFF.

This chain joins TRBV28 and TRBJ1-1, with D possibly matching TRBD1 (6 bases). Germline loops: CDR1 MDHEN, CDR2 SYDVKM. CDR3 length: 17 amino acids. V shed 4 bases and J shed 2 bases, with 20 bases lying between them. CDR3 in amino acids: CASSSTRDRGANTEAFF. For the CDR3, the DNA is TGTGCCAGCAGTTCGACCCGGGACCGGGGGGCAAACACTGAAGCTTTCTTT.

This clone was observed a handful of times. The chain uses TRBV9 and TRBJ1-2, with 10 bases identical to TRBD1. Germline V CDR1 and CDR2: SGDLS, YYNGEE. Trimming took 4 bases from V and 13 from J; bases not matched to a gene: 10. The CDR3 spans 13 residues. As DNA, the CDR3 is TGTGCCAGCAGCCCCGACAGGGGGCACTTGAGCACCTTC. This gives the protein CASSPDRGHLSTF.

The V gene is TRBV3-1 (or the pseudogene TRBV3-2), the J gene TRBJ2-7; possible D gene TRBD2, 5 bases. Germline loops: CDR1 LGHDT, CDR2 YNNKEL (reference sequence). The CDR3 spans 13 residues. Deletions cut 4 bases from V and 1 base from J, with 8 bases between. The CDR3 loop reads CASSLSGSYEQYF. The CDR3 DNA follows: TGTGCCAGCAGCCTCTCGGGATCCTACGAGCAGTACTTC.

This sequence joins TRBV5-5 and TRBJ2-1, with D perhaps TRBD1 (7 bases). Germline CDR1 is SGHKS and CDR2 is YYEKEE (reference sequence). CDR3 length: 15 residues. The V gene lost 0 bases and the J gene lost 8 bases, with 15 bases spanning the gap. The CDR3: CASSLEGGGGDEQFF. As DNA, the CDR3 is TGTGCCAGCAGCTTGGAAGGAGGGGGCGGCGATGAGCAGTTCTTC.

V is TRBV25-1 and J is TRBJ1-4, with 7 bases identical to TRBD1. The CDR3 spans 15 residues. The J segment lost 7 bases and the V segment lost 1 base, leaving 6 bases of the junction unmatched. Per germline, CDR1 MGHDK and CDR2 SYGVNS. This CDR3 is CASSEFGQEGEKLFF. CDR3 in DNA: TGTGCCAGCAGTGAATTTGGACAGGAAGGTGAAAAACTGTTTTTT.

The table lists this clone with a count of one. The chain links TRBV7-9 to TRBJ1-1; tentative D call: TRBD1 (6 bases). This CDR3 comprises 13 residues. V was shortened by 5 bases and J by 7 bases, with 14 bases between the two germline ends. CDR1 and CDR2 from the germline V gene are SEHNR and FQNEAQ (reference sequence). The CDR3 DNA sequence: TGTGCCAGCAGCGCCGAGACAGGCCTTGAAGCTTTCTTT. This sequence encodes CASSAETGLEAFF.

The chain combines TRBV2 with TRBJ2-7; no definite D call. The germline V gene has CDR1 SNHLY and CDR2 FYNNEI. This CDR3 has 14 residues. Trimming removed 3 bases at V and 2 bases at J, with 11 bases between. This CDR3 reads CASSDPRFPYEQYF. CDR3 DNA sequence: TGTGCCAGCAGTGACCCCAGGTTCCCCTACGAGCAGTACTTC.

This rearrangement joins TRBV6-2 or TRBV6-3 to TRBJ2-2, with D perhaps TRBD1 (5 bases). Germline V lookup: CDR1 MNHEY, CDR2 SVGEGT. CDR3 length equals 16 residues. The ends were cut back, 1 base at V and 9 bases at J, with 18 bases in the middle. This CDR3 is CASSYLGVRSERELFF. For the CDR3, the DNA is TGTGCCAGCAGTTACTTAGGGGTTCGATCGGAGCGGGAGCTGTTTTTT.

V and J are TRBV28 and TRBJ2-1; TRBD1 matches at 11 bases. J gave up 4 bases and V 5 bases, and 7 bases lay outside the gene matches. The CDR3 consists of 16 residues. Germline V gene lookup returns CDR1 MDHEN and CDR2 SYDVKM. Written as DNA, the CDR3 is TGTGCCAGCAGTCCGGGGACAGGGGGGCTATACAATGAGCAGTTCTTC. It codes for CASSPGTGGLYNEQFF. Complete variable domain (other parts from reference TRBV28 and TRBJ2-1): DVKVTQSSRYLVKRTGEKVFLECVQDMDHENMFWYRQDPGLGLRLIYFSYDVKMKEKGDIPEGYSVSREKKERFSLILESASTNQTSMYLCASSPGTGGLYNEQFFGPGTRLTVL.

The chain recombines TRBV10-1 with TRBJ2-3, with a tentative D call TRBD1 (5 bases). Germline V CDR1 and CDR2: WNHNN, SYGVQD (reference sequence). V lost 5 bases to trimming and J lost 9 bases, with 15 bases between them. This CDR3 contains 13 residues. In DNA form, the CDR3 reads TGCGCCAGCAGTCCTAACCGTGCAGGGACGCAGTATTTT. As protein: CASSPNRAGTQYF.

J is TRBJ1-6 and V is TRBV6-5, with unresolved D. This CDR3 spans 14 amino acids. Germline V CDR1 and CDR2: MNHEY, SVGAGI. Trimming pared 5 bases from V and 4 bases from J, leaving 9 bases between. CDR3 coding DNA: TGTGCCAGCAGTCGGGGAAGGTATAATTCACCCCTCCACTTT. Translation: CASSRGRYNSPLHF.